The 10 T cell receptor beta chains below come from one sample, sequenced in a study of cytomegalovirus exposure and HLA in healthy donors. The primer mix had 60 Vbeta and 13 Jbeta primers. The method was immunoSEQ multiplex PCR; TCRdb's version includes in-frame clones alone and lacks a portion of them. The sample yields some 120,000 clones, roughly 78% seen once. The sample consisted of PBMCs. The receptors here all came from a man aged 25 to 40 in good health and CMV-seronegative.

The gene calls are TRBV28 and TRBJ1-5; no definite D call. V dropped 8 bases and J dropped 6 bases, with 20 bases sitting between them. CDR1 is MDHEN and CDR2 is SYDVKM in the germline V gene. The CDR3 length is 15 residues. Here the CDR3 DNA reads TGTGCCAGCCAAGGTTCGGGTTCTTCGATTCAGCCCCAGCATTTT. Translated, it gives CASQGSGSSIQPQHF.

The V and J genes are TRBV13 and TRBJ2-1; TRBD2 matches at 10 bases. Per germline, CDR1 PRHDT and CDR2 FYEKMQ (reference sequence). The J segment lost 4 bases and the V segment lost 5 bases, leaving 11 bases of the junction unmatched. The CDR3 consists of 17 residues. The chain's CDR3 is CASSLRGGSGGYNEQFF. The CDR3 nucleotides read TGTGCCAGCAGCCTCCGGGGGGGTAGCGGGGGGTACAATGAGCAGTTCTTC.

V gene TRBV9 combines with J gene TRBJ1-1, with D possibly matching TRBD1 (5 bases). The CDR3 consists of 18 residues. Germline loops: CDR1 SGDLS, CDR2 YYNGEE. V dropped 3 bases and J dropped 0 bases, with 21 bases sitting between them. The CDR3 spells CASSARQFGGGMNTEAFF. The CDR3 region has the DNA TGTGCCAGCAGCGCACGCCAATTTGGGGGGGGAATGAACACTGAAGCTTTCTTT.

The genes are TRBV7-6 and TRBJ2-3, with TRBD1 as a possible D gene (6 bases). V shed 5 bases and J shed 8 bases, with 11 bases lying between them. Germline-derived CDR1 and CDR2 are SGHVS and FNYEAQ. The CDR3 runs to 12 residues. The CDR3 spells CASSPQGSTQYF. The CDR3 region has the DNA TGTGCCAGCAGCCCGCAGGGGAGTACGCAGTATTTT.

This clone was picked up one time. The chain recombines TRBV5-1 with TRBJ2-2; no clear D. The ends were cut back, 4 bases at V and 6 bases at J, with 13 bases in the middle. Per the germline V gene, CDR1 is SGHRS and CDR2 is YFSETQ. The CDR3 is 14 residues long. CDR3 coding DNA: TGCGCCAGCAGCGTGGGCGGTATCGCCGGGGAGCTGTTTTTT. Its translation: CASSVGGIAGELFF.

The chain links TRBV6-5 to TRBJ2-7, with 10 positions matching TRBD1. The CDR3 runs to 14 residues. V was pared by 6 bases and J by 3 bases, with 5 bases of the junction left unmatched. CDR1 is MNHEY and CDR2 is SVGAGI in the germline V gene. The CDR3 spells CASRRTGGHYEQYF. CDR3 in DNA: TGTGCCAGCAGGAGGACAGGGGGACACTACGAGCAGTACTTC.

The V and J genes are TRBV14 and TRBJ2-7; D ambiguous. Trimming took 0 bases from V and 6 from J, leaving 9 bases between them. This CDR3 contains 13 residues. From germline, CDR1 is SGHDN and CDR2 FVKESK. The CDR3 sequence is CASSQDSRREQYF. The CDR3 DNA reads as TGTGCCAGCAGCCAAGATTCCAGGCGCGAGCAGTACTTC.

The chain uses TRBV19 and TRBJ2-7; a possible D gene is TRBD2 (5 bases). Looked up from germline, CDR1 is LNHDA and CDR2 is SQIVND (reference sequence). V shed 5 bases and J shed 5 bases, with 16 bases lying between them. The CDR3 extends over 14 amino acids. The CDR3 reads CASSPQARAHEQYF. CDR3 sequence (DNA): TGTGCCAGTAGTCCCCAGGCGAGGGCCCACGAGCAGTACTTC.

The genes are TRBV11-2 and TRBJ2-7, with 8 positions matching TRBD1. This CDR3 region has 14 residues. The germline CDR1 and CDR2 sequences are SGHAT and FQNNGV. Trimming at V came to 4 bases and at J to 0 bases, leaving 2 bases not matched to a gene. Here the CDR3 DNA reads TGTGCCAGCAGCTACAGGGGGACCTCCTACGAGCAGTACTTC. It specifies CASSYRGTSYEQYF.

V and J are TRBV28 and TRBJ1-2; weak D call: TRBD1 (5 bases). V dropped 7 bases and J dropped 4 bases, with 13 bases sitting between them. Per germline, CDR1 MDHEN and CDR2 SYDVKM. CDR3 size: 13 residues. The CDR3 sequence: CASTITGSYGYTF. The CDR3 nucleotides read TGTGCCAGCACTATCACAGGCTCCTATGGCTACACCTTC.